The present T cell receptor beta chain was sequenced within a study of T cell repertoires in aging, cancer and after chemotherapy. Trimming removed 3 bases from V and 3 bases from J; junction bases left unmatched: 3. This CDR3 has 14 residues. Germline loops: CDR1 SGHNT, CDR2 YYREEE (reference sequence). Rearranged V-D-J TRB sequences were amplified with a mixed TRB-A/B primer pool. Each CDR3 protein is one row after TCRdb ran MiXCR on the multiplex PCR reads. This repertoire shows about 3,500 distinct CDR3 sequences, approximately 35% found once; its top ten account for over 45%. Comment on this clonotype: As yet, its antigen is unknown.

Amplification of TCR beta used genomic DNA extracted from peripheral blood. Study findings and constraints: Untreated cancer patients had significantly lower blood TCR diversity than age-matched healthy donors. Healthy donors lost TCR diversity with age mainly through richness, cancer patients through richness and evenness.

The gene calls are TRBV5-4 and TRBJ2-5; TRBD1 matches 9 bases. What was sequenced was blood. The sequence derives from a human donor in good health. CDR3 in DNA: TGTGCCAGCAGCTCTAGGACAGGGGAAGAGACCCAGTACTTC. This translates into CASSSRTGEETQYF.